This T cell receptor (beta chain) comes out of a study of shared clonotypes between healthy human individuals. Clones were read by immunoSEQ multiplex PCR, and TCRdb kept only the in-frame ones, dropping some. The sample includes about 2.4 million clones, roughly 93% seen only once; the top ten take about 0.39%. This TCR derives from a man between 18 and 29 years old in good health. Some clones in this sample may be carry-over from other donors' samples. Sequencing used naive CD4+ T cells from PBMCs. Indicated subset: CD45RA+ positively selected.

The CDR3 coding sequence is TGTGCCAGCTCACCATACGGGGGCGTTGAAAAACTGTTTTTT. It translates to CASSPYGGVEKLFF. The chain recombines TRBV18 with TRBJ1-4; tentatively, D is TRBD1 (6 bases). Trimming took 2 bases from V and 7 from J, leaving 11 bases between them. The length of the CDR3 is 14 residues. Germline lookup yields CDR1 KGHSH and CDR2 LQKENI.